A selection of T cell receptor beta chains follows, all from one sample in a study of T cells in Graves' hyperthyroidism and ophthalmopathy. TCRdb itself ran the multiplex PCR reads through MiXCR, one entry per CDR3 protein. The sample records 280,000 or so distinct CDR3 sequences, 15% being singletons. Sequences were obtained from blood. The receptor source for this set is a woman aged 45-59 years with Graves' hyperthyroidism that later progressed to Graves' ophthalmopathy. The CDR3 runs from the conserved cysteine through the conserved F or W. D genes are given only for firm matches. Where a row states a size, it is once, few, many or the class of an expanded clone; other rows omit it.

d_call clone_size j_call v_call cdr3_nt cdr3_aa
. few TRBJ2-7 TRBV5-6 TGTGCCAGCAGCTTGTTGCCCCAAACCTACGAGCAGTACTTC CASSLLPQTYEQYF
TRBD1 many TRBJ1-5 TRBV2 TGTGCCAGCAGTCAGGGGGTAAATCAGCCCCAGCATTTT CASSQGVNQPQHF
TRBD2 many TRBJ2-7 TRBV7-3 TGTGCCAGCAGCGTGCTGGGCGAGCGGGGCGAGCAGTACTTC CASSVLGERGEQYF
. many TRBJ2-2 TRBV19 TGTGCCAGTACCACCACTACCCCGGGAAGGGCATCCACCGGGGAGCTGTTTTTT CASTTTTPGRASTGELFF
TRBD2 few TRBJ2-1 TRBV3-1 TGTGCCAGCAGCCAAGTGGTCGGTGCGGGAGGGCCCCAGGAGCAGTTCTTC CASSQVVGAGGPQEQFF
TRBD2 many TRBJ2-3 TRBV6-1 TGTGCCAGCAGTGAATACAGCGGGAGGGCCCGGGATACGCAGTATTTT CASSEYSGRARDTQYF
. . TRBJ1-4 TRBV4-1 TGCGCCAGCAGCCCCAGGCAGGCTGGTGCAACTAATGAAAAACTGTTTTTT CASSPRQAGATNEKLFF
. many TRBJ2-1 TRBV5-1 TGCGCCAGCAGCTTGTGGGTTAGTGGTGGTTTTGGCGAGCAGTTCTTC CASSLWVSGGFGEQFF
TRBD2 few TRBJ2-4 TRBV4-1 TGCGCCAGCAGCCAAGTTGGTCTAGCGGGAAACATTCAGTACTTC CASSQVGLAGNIQYF
TRBD1 many TRBJ1-5 TRBV6-1 TGTGCCAGCAGTTGGAGGACAGGGGAGAAGCCCCAGCATTTT CASSWRTGEKPQHF
. many TRBJ1-5 TRBV10-2 TGCGCCAGCAGTCCAGGAATTCCTAGCAATCAGCCCCAGCATTTT CASSPGIPSNQPQHF
TRBD1 . TRBJ1-2 TRBV9 TGTGCCAGCACCCGTAGTGGGACAGGGAACAGTGGCTACACCTTC CASTRSGTGNSGYTF
TRBD2 many TRBJ2-1 TRBV18 TGTGCCAGCTCACCAACCCTAGCGGGAGCTCCCAATGAGCAGTTCTTC CASSPTLAGAPNEQFF
. . TRBJ2-5 TRBV18 TGTGCCAGCTCACCACCGTTGGGGAGGAGAGAGACCCAGTACTTC CASSPPLGRRETQYF
. many TRBJ2-3 TRBV5-4 TGTGCCAGCAGCTTGTACGCAGATACGCAGTATTTT CASSLYADTQYF
. few TRBJ2-2 TRBV3-1 TGTGCCATCTCCCATGGGGGGACCGGGGAGCTGTTTTTT CAISHGGTGELFF
. . TRBJ1-5 TRBV10-3 TGTGCCATCAGTGATGGGGCCCTCGATCAGCCCCAGCATTTT CAISDGALDQPQHF
TRBD2 few TRBJ2-3 TRBV19 TGTGCCAGTAGTACTAGCGGGAGGGAGATAGATACGCAGTATTTT CASSTSGREIDTQYF
TRBD2 many TRBJ2-3 TRBV7-3 TGTGCCAGCAGCCCGGGACTAGCGGCTAGCACAGATACGCAGTATTTT CASSPGLAASTDTQYF
. many TRBJ2-7 TRBV24-1 TGTGCCACCTCCTCGGGTAGCTCCTACGAGCAGTACTTC CATSSGSSYEQYF
. many TRBJ1-1 TRBV12-3/TRBV12-4 TGTGCCAGCACCCCTGAGCACACTGAAGCTTTCTTT CASTPEHTEAFF
TRBD2 . TRBJ2-7 TRBV18 TGTGCCAGCTCACCAGTCGGGAGGGCCGCCGAGCAGTACTTC CASSPVGRAAEQYF
. . TRBJ1-5 TRBV20-1 TGCAGTGCTAGAGGCGGGGCCTACAATCAGCCCCAGCATTTT CSARGGAYNQPQHF